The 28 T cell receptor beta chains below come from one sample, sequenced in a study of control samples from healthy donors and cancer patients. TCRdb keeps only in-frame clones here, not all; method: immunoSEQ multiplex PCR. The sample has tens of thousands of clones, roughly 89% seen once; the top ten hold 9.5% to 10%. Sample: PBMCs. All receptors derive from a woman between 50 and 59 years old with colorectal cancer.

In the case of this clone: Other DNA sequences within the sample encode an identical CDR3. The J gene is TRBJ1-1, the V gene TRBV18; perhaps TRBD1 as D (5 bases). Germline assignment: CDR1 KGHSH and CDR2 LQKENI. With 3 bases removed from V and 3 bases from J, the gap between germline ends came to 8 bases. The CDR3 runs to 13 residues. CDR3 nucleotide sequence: TGTGCCAGCTCACCGGGACTAGACACTGAAGCTTTCTTT. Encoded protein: CASSPGLDTEAFF.

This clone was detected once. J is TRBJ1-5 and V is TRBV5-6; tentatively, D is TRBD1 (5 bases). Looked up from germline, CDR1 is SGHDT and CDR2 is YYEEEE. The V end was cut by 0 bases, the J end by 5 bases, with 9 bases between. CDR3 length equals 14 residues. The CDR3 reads CASSLGPRDQPQHF. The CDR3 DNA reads TGTGCCAGCAGCTTGGGTCCCAGGGATCAGCCCCAGCATTTT.

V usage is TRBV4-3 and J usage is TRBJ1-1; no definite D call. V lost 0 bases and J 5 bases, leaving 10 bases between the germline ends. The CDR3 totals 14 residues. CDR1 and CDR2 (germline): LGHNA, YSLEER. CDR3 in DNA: TGCGCCAGCAGCCAAGACCGGGGATGGACTGAAGCTTTCTTT. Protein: CASSQDRGWTEAFF.

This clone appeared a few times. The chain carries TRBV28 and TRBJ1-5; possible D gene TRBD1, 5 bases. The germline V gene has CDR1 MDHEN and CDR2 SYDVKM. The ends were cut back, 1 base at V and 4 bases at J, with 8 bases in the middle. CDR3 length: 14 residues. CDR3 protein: CASSLFGGNQPQHF. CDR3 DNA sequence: TGTGCCAGCAGTTTATTTGGGGGAAATCAGCCCCAGCATTTT.

Written as DNA, the CDR3 is TGTGCCAGCAGCTCGGACATCCTCTCTGGAAACACCATATATTTT. This gives the protein CASSSDILSGNTIYF. V usage is TRBV7-9 and J usage is TRBJ1-3; D perhaps matches TRBD1 (5 bases). CDR3 length: 15 amino acids. Trimming left V 4 bases short and J 0 bases short, with 10 bases between. Germline V gene sequence: CDR1 SEHNR, CDR2 FQNEAQ (reference sequence).

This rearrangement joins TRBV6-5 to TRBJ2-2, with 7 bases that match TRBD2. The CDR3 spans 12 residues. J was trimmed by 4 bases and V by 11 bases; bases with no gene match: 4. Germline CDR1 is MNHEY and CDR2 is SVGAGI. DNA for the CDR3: TGTGCCGTGTTAGCGGGCACCGGGGAGCTGTTTTTT. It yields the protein CAVLAGTGELFF.

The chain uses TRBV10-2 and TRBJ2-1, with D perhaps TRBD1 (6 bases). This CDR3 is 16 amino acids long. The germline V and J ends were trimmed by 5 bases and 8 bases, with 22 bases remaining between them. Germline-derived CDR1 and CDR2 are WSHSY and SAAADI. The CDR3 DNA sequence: TGCGCCAGCAGTCCCATCCCTCAGACAGGCTGGGATGAGCAGTTCTTC. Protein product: CASSPIPQTGWDEQFF.

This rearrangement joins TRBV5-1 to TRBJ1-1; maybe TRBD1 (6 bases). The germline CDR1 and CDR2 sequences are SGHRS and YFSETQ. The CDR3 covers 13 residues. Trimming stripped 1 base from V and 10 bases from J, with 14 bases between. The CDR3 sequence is CASSLSDRSGAFF. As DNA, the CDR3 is TGCGCCAGCAGCTTGTCAGACAGGTCTGGAGCTTTCTTT.

CDR3 bases: TGTGCCAGCAGCTTTGGACGGGGGGATACGCAGTATTTT. As protein: CASSFGRGDTQYF. The V call is TRBV5-6, the J call TRBJ2-3, with TRBD2 as a possible D gene (6 bases). The CDR3 runs 13 residues. Germline V gives CDR1 SGHDT, CDR2 YYEEEE. V was shortened by 2 bases and J by 6 bases, with 10 bases between the two germline ends. The full variable domain, rest sourced from reference TRBV5-6 and TRBJ2-3, is DAGVTQSPTHLIKTRGQQVTLRCSPKSGHDTVSWYQQALGQGPQFIFQYYEEEERQRGNFPDRFSGHQFPNYSSELNVNALLLGDSALYLCASSFGRGDTQYFGPGTRLTVL.

The CDR3 here is CASSQDWTGDSPLHF. CDR3 in DNA: TGTGCCAGCAGCCAAGACTGGACAGGGGATTCACCCCTCCACTTT. The chain recombines TRBV3-1 (or the pseudogene TRBV3-2) with TRBJ1-6; TRBD1 agrees at 9 bases. V dropped 0 bases and J dropped 8; count of bases not matched to a gene: 2. Germline V gene lookup returns CDR1 LGHDT and CDR2 YNNKEL (reference sequence). The CDR3 totals 15 residues.

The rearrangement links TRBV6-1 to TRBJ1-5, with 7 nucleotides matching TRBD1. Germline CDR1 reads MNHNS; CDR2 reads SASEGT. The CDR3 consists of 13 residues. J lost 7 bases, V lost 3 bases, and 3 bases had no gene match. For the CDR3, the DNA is TGTGCCAGCAGTGAGAGACAGGGCCAGCCCCAGCATTTT. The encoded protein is CASSERQGQPQHF.

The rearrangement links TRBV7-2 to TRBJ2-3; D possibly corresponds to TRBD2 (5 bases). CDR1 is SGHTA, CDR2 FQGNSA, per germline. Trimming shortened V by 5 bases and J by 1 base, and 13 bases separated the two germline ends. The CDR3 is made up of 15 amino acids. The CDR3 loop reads CASSLGGSRTDTQYF. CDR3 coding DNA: TGTGCCAGCAGCCTAGGAGGCTCCCGCACAGATACGCAGTATTTT.

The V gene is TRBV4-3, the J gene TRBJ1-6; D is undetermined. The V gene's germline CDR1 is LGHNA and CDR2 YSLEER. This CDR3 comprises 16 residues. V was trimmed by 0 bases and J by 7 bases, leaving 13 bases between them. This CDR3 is CASSQDRAGYNSPLHF. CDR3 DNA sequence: TGCGCCAGCAGCCAAGATAGGGCGGGGTACAATTCACCCCTCCACTTT.

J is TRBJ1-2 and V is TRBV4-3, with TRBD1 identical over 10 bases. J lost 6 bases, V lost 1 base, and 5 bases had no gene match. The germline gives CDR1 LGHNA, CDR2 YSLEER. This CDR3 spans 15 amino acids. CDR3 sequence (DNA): TGCGCCAGCAGCCAAGGGGGACAGGGGAGCGATGGCTACACCTTC. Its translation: CASSQGGQGSDGYTF.

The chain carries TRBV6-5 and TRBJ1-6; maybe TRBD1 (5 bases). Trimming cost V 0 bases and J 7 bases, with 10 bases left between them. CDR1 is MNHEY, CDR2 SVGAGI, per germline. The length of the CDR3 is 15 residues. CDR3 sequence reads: CASSYSSKGNSPLHF. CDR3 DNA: TGTGCCAGCAGTTACTCGAGTAAGGGGAATTCACCCCTCCACTTT.

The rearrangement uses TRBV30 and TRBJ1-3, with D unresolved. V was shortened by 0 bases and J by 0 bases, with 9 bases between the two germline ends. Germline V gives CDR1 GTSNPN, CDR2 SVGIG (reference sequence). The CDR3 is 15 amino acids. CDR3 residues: CAWSVGTYSGNTIYF. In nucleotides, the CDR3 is TGTGCCTGGAGTGTGGGCACCTACTCTGGAAACACCATATATTTT.

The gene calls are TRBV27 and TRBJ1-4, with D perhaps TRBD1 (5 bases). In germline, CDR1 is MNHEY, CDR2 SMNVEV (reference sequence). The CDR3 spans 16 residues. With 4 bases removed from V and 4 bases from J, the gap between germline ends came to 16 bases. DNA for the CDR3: TGTGCCAGCAGTTCACTAAGGGGTTCGGGTAATGAAAAACTGTTTTTT. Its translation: CASSSLRGSGNEKLFF.

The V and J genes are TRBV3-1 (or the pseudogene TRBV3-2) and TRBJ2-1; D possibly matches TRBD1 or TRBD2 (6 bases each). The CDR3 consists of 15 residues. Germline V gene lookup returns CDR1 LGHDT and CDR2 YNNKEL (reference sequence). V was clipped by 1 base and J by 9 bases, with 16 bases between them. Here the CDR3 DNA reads TGTGCCAGCAGCCAAGTGAGGGGGTTGGGGGGTGAGCAGTTCTTC. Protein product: CASSQVRGLGGEQFF.

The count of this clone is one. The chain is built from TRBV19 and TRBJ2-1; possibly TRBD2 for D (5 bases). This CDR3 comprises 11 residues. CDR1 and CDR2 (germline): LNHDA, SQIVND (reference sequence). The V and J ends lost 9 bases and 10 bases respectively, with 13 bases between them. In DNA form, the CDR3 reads TGTGCCAGCCGACTAAATAAGGAGCAGTTCTTC. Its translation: CASRLNKEQFF.

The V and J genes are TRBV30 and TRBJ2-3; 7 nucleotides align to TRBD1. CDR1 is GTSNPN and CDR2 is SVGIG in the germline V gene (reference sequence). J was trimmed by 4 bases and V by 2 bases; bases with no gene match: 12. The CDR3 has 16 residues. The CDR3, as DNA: TGTGCCTGGAGTTCTGGACAAGGGGGCGCGGCAGATACGCAGTATTTT. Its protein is CAWSSGQGGAADTQYF.

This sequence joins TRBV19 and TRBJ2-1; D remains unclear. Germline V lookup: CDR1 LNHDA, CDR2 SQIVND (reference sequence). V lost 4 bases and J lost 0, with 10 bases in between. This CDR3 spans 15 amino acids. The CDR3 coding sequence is TGTGCCAGTAGTAGGGGTTTTATCTCCTACAATGAGCAGTTCTTC. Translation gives CASSRGFISYNEQFF.

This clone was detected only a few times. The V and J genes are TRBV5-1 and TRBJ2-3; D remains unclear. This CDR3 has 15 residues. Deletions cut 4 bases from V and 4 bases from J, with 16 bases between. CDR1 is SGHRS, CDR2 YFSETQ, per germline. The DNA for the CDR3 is TGCGCCAGCAGCGGCACACACCTTACCTCAGATACGCAGTATTTT. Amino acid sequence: CASSGTHLTSDTQYF.

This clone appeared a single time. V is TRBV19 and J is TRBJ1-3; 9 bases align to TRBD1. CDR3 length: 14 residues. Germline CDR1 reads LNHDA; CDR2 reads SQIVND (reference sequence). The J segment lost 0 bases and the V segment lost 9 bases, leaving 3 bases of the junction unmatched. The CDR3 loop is CASTGGLSGNTIYF. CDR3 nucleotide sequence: TGTGCCAGCACAGGGGGCCTCTCTGGAAACACCATATATTTT.

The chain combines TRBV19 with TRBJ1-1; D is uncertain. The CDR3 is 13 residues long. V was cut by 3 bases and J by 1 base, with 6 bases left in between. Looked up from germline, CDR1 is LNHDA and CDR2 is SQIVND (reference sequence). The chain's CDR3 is CASSILGNTEAFF. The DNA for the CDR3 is TGTGCCAGTAGTATCCTCGGGAACACTGAAGCTTTCTTT.

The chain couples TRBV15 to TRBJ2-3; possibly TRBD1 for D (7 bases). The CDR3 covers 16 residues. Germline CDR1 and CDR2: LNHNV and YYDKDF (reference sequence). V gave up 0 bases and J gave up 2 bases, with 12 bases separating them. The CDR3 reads CATSREAGGYTDTQYF. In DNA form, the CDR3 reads TGTGCCACCAGCAGAGAGGCAGGGGGGTACACAGATACGCAGTATTTT.

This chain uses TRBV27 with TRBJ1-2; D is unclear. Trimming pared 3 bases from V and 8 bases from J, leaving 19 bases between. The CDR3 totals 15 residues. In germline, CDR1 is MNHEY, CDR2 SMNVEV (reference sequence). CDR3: CASSFSGRTNRGYTF. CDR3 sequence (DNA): TGTGCCAGCAGTTTTTCCGGACGGACGAACAGAGGCTACACCTTC.

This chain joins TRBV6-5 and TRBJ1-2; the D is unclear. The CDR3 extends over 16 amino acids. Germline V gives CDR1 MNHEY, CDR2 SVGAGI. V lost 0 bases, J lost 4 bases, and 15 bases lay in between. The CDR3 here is CASSYSYSGPSYGYTF. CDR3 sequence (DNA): TGTGCCAGCAGTTACTCATACTCCGGACCATCCTATGGCTACACCTTC.

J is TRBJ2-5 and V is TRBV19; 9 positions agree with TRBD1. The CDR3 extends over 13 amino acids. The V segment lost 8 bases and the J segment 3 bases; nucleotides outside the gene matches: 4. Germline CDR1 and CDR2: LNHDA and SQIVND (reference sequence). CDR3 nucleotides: TGTGCCAGTGAGGGACAGGGTAAAGAGACCCAGTACTTC. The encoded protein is CASEGQGKETQYF.